The subject of this entry is one T cell receptor beta chain. The sample originates from a study of blood T cell repertoires in COVID-19. Study at large: Nucleic acid was either cDNA or gDNA, and it came from T cells, B-cell-depleted T cells, or PBMCs.

Some clones are missing from TCRdb's copy, which holds only in-frame ones; the method was immunoSEQ multiplex PCR. The sample has 72,000 or so clones, 90% seen once; the top ten hold 0.65% to 0.95%. CDR3 length: 14 residues. Germline lookup yields CDR1 SQVTM and CDR2 ANQGSEA. The V end was cut by 4 bases, the J end by 0 bases, with 9 bases between. This clonotype was obtained from a woman aged 80 or older with acute or convalescent COVID-19. The sample consisted of peripheral blood. The rearrangement joins TRBV29-1 to TRBJ1-4, with D possibly matching TRBD1 (6 bases). The CDR3 spells CSVARGATNEKLFF. The DNA of the CDR3 is TGCAGCGTTGCCAGGGGCGCAACTAATGAAAAACTGTTTTTT. Combining the CDR3 with reference TRBV29-1 and TRBJ1-4 gives the whole variable domain SAVISQKPSRDICQRGTSLTIQCQVDSQVTMMFWYRQQPGQSLTLIATANQGSEATYESGFVIDKFPISRPNLTFSTLTVSNMSPEDSSIYLCSVARGATNEKLFFGSGTQLSVL.